The entry below gives a single T cell receptor (beta chain) sequence along with its context. The antigen is undetermined. This entry belongs to a study of T-cell memory formation after mild COVID-19. For the study at large: TCR clusters largely stayed donor specific.

Study-wide results and limits: Clones that contracted from day 15 to 85 were balanced CD4/CD8, while later expanders leaned CD4+.

TCRdb fed the 5' RACE reads into MiXCR, producing one record per CDR3 protein. The data show 200,000 or so distinct CDR3 sequences, 9.5% seen once. Germline V gene data show CDR1 as SGDLS and CDR2 as YYNGEE. The ends were cut back, 0 bases at V and 3 bases at J, with 15 bases in the middle. The CDR3 runs to 17 residues. The V call is TRBV9, the J call TRBJ2-2; D is undetermined. Material: PBMCs or a T cell subset sorted from them (not recorded which). The sequence was obtained from a man between 18 and 29 years old who had mild COVID-19 (a few samples of this study predate the infection). Cell type and time point are not known. The CDR3 nucleotides are TGTGCCAGCAGCGTAGAGATCGGCTTATCGTACACCGGGGAGCTGTTTTTT. It codes for CASSVEIGLSYTGELFF.